Below, 9 T cell receptor beta chains from the same sample are listed, as sequenced in a study of blood T cells in healthy people across ages. A second PCR, run for roughly 7 to 11 cycles, used a sample-barcoded 5' primer plus a J-beta primer mix. TCRdb used MiXCR to reprocess the 5' RACE reads, holding one entry per CDR3 protein. The sample records hundreds of thousands of distinct CDR3 sequences, around 50% being singletons. The sample comprised blood. The receptors come from a woman aged 80 or older in good health.

The chain carries TRBV3-1 and TRBJ1-1, with unresolved D. CDR1 and CDR2 from the germline V gene are LGHDT and YNNKEL (reference sequence). This CDR3 comprises 15 residues. V was pared by 4 bases and J by 0 bases, with 12 bases between. This chain's CDR3 is CASSPRRQLNTEAFF. The CDR3 DNA sequence: TGTGCCAGCAGCCCCCGACGGCAGCTGAACACTGAAGCTTTCTTT.

This sequence joins TRBV29-1 and TRBJ1-2, with TRBD1 as a possible D gene (6 bases). The CDR3 is 13 amino acids. V was trimmed by 7 bases and J by 4 bases, leaving 16 bases between them. Germline V gene data show CDR1 as SQVTM and CDR2 as ANQGSEA. The CDR3, as DNA: TGCAGCGATATCCGACAGGACGGCTATGGCTACACCTTC. Translating it yields CSDIRQDGYGYTF.

The table lists this clonotype with a few counts. V and J are TRBV12-3 or TRBV12-4 and TRBJ1-1; TRBD1 might be the D (5 bases). V was trimmed by 6 bases and J by 3 bases, leaving 11 bases between them. This CDR3 region has 13 residues. CDR3 protein: CASRRTGYTEAFF. DNA of the CDR3: TGTGCCAGCAGGCGTACAGGTTACACTGAAGCTTTCTTT.

This clonotype was observed a few times. This chain joins TRBV29-1 and TRBJ2-7; no reliable D call. This CDR3 spans 16 amino acids. Germline values: CDR1 SQVTM, CDR2 ANQGSEA. Trimming shortened V by 0 bases and J by 0 bases, and 15 bases separated the two germline ends. CDR3: CSVEEDGFSGSYEQYF. The CDR3, as DNA: TGCAGCGTTGAAGAGGATGGGTTTTCGGGCTCCTACGAGCAGTACTTC.

This clonotype was picked up a small number of times. The chain is built from TRBV3-1 and TRBJ2-5; D gene unclear. Judging by the DNA end, TRBJ2-7 fits better; the J call may be wrong. The germline V gene encodes CDR1 LGHDT and CDR2 YNNKEL (reference sequence). There are 13 residues in the CDR3. CDR3 sequence (DNA): TGTGCCAGCAGCCCCGGGCTACAGTACGAGCAGTACTTC. As protein: CASSPGLQYEQYF.

The sample holds many counts of this clonotype. This chain uses TRBV20-1 with TRBJ2-5; perhaps TRBD2 as D (5 bases). The V gene lost 1 base and the J gene lost 2 bases, with 11 bases spanning the gap. Germline V lookup: CDR1 DFQATT, CDR2 SNEGSKA (reference sequence). The CDR3 totals 14 residues. CDR3 nucleotides: TGCAGTGCTAGAGGTCCTACTAGGCAAGAGACCCAGTACTTC. Translating it yields CSARGPTRQETQYF.

The rearrangement joins TRBV12-3 or TRBV12-4 to TRBJ2-2, with TRBD2 identical over 7 bases. This CDR3 contains 15 residues. Trimming removed 2 bases from V and 6 bases from J; junction bases left unmatched: 6. CDR3 sequence reads: CASSLMGGRAGELFF. As DNA, the CDR3 is TGTGCCAGCAGTTTAATGGGAGGGCGCGCCGGGGAGCTGTTTTTT.

V gene TRBV12-3 or TRBV12-4 combines with J gene TRBJ2-7; 7 nucleotides agree with TRBD2. The CDR3 spans 15 residues. The V segment lost 5 bases and the J segment 1 base; nucleotides outside the gene matches: 8. CDR3 sequence reads: CASSPSGVRSYEQYF. The CDR3 region has the DNA TGTGCCAGCAGTCCGAGCGGGGTTAGGTCCTACGAGCAGTACTTC.

On this clonotype: A much bigger clone sits one base away, suggesting this may be a read error. The chain combines TRBV30 with TRBJ1-2; D might be TRBD1 (5 bases). The CDR3 consists of 12 residues. CDR1 and CDR2 (germline): GTSNPN, SVGIG (reference sequence). The CDR3: CVLTLGVYGYTF. The CDR3 DNA sequence: TGTGTCCTGACTTTAGGGGTCTATGGCTACACCTTC.